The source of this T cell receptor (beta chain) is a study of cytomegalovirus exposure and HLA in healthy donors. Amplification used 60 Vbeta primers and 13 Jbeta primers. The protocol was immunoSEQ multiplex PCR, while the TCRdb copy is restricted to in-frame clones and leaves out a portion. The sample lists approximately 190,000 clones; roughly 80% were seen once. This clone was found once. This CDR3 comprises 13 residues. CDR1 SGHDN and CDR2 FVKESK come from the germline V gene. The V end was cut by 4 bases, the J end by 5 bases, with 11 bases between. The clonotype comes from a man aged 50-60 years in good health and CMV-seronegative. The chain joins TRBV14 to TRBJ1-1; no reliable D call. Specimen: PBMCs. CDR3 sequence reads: CASSRIGRTEAFF. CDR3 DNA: TGTGCCAGCAGCCGGATAGGGAGGACTGAAGCTTTCTTT.